The 12 T cell receptor beta chains below all came from one sample that was sequenced in a study of identifying expanded T cells in peripheral blood. Produced via immunoSEQ multiplex PCR; TCRdb's table is partial and in-frame only. The sample yields around 90,000 clones, approximately 88% seen once. Sequencing was carried out using blood. The receptors here all came from a person aged 18 to 75 in good health.

The V gene is TRBV7-6, the J gene TRBJ2-7; D unclear. CDR1 and CDR2 from the germline V gene are SGHVS and FNYEAQ. CDR3 length: 15 residues. Trimming took off 2 bases at V and 2 bases at J, with 13 bases between the two ends. The CDR3 coding sequence is TGTGCCAGCAGCTTAATACAGATTCGTGCCTACGAGCAGTACTTC. Encoded protein: CASSLIQIRAYEQYF. The variable domain in full, with the rest retrieved from reference TRBV7-6 and TRBJ2-7, is GAGVSQSPRYKVTKRGQDVALRCDPISGHVSLYWYRQALGQGPEFLTYFNYEAQQDKSGLPNDRFSAERPEGSISTLTIQRTEQRDSAMYRCASSLIQIRAYEQYFGPGTRLTVT.

V gene TRBV2 combines with J gene TRBJ2-1; 11 nucleotides line up with TRBD2. V shed 7 bases, J shed 5 bases, and the junction held 7 bases outside the gene matches. CDR1 and CDR2 (germline): SNHLY, FYNNEI. This CDR3 has 15 residues. CDR3 sequence (DNA): TGTGCCAGCACCCTGACTAGCGGGACAAACAATGAGCAGTTCTTC. Amino acid sequence: CASTLTSGTNNEQFF.

This chain links TRBV27 with TRBJ2-1; TRBD1 matches 10 bases. The CDR3 has 16 amino acids. Trimming cost V 6 bases and J 9 bases; bases outside gene matches: 14. In germline, CDR1 is MNHEY, CDR2 SMNVEV (reference sequence). The CDR3 reads CASSKRGTGATTEQFF. The DNA of the CDR3 is TGTGCCAGCAGCAAACGAGGGACAGGGGCGACGACTGAGCAGTTCTTC.

V usage is TRBV6-4 and J usage is TRBJ2-1; 8 bases match TRBD2. Trimming took 4 bases from V and 7 from J; bases not matched to a gene: 9. There are 15 residues in the CDR3. Germline CDR1 and CDR2: MRHNA and SNTAGT. The CDR3 loop reads CASSVGAGGLNEQFF. The CDR3 region has the DNA TGTGCCAGCAGTGTAGGTGCGGGGGGCTTGAATGAGCAGTTCTTC.

The chain uses TRBV27 and TRBJ1-1, with 7 bases matching TRBD1. Germline CDR1 and CDR2: MNHEY and SMNVEV (reference sequence). V was pared by 2 bases and J by 5 bases, with 8 bases of the junction left unmatched. The CDR3 spans 15 residues. DNA for the CDR3: TGTGCCAGCAGTTTAAGAGGGGGCGGAGATACTGAAGCTTTCTTT. Residues: CASSLRGGGDTEAFF.

This chain uses TRBV7-9 with TRBJ2-5; 8 positions match TRBD2. Per germline, CDR1 SEHNR and CDR2 FQNEAQ (reference sequence). The CDR3 runs to 13 residues. The V gene end was trimmed by 5 bases and the J gene end by 5 bases; junction bases not matched to a gene: 4. The CDR3 sequence is CASSQRERETQYF. The CDR3 DNA reads TGTGCCAGCAGCCAGCGGGAGCGCGAGACCCAGTACTTC.

The chain recombines TRBV10-3 with TRBJ2-3; 16 nucleotides align to TRBD2. CDR3 size: 18 residues. Germline V gene data show CDR1 as ENHRY and CDR2 as SYGVKD. J lost 0 bases, V lost 4 bases, and 4 bases had no gene match. DNA of the CDR3: TGTGCCATCAGTGGAGGGACTAGCGGGGGGGAAAGCACAGATACGCAGTATTTT. Translating it yields CAISGGTSGGESTDTQYF.

The rearrangement links TRBV5-1 to TRBJ1-6; D not resolved. Germline V gives CDR1 SGHRS, CDR2 YFSETQ. V was trimmed by 0 bases and J by 10 bases, leaving 14 bases between them. This CDR3 contains 15 residues. The CDR3 reads CASSLDGSVKSPLHF. DNA of the CDR3: TGCGCCAGCAGCTTGGACGGCAGCGTAAAGTCACCCCTCCACTTT.

The chain employs TRBV5-1 and TRBJ2-3; D may be TRBD1 (6 bases). In germline, CDR1 is SGHRS, CDR2 YFSETQ. This CDR3 has 14 residues. Trimming pared 1 base from V and 4 bases from J, leaving 10 bases between. CDR3 DNA: TGCGCCAGCAGCTTGACAGGGATGGCAGATACGCAGTATTTT. Translated: CASSLTGMADTQYF.

CDR3 DNA: TGTGCCAGTCCTTCAGGGGATTTTATATCACCCCTCCACTTT. Its protein is CASPSGDFISPLHF. V gene TRBV6-1 combines with J gene TRBJ1-6; possible D gene TRBD1, 6 bases. Germline-derived CDR1 and CDR2 are MNHNS and SASEGT. Trimming took off 9 bases at V and 10 bases at J, with 19 bases between the two ends. The CDR3 spans 14 residues.

This clone was observed a single time. The germline gene is not matched at one end of the junction; a read error may be the cause. This sample also contains other DNA sequences that code for the same CDR3. The chain employs TRBV7-9 and TRBJ2-1, with 10 bases that match TRBD2. Germline assignment: CDR1 SEHNR and CDR2 FQNEAQ (reference sequence). This CDR3 is built from 15 residues. In nucleotides, the CDR3 is TGTGCCAGTAGCTTAGGGAGCGGGGGGGCCTGGTGGCAGTTCTTC. It encodes CASSLGSGGAWWQFF.

The chain carries TRBV28 and TRBJ2-3, with D hard to call. CDR1 MDHEN and CDR2 SYDVKM come from the germline V gene. V lost 6 bases and J lost 3, with 13 bases in between. CDR3 length equals 14 residues. The CDR3 loop is CASRGPITTDTQYF. As DNA, the CDR3 is TGTGCCAGCAGGGGCCCTATTACGACAGATACGCAGTATTTT.